This T cell receptor beta chain is drawn from a study of shared clonotypes between healthy human individuals. The overall study: The donors, two women and a few men, were aged 18 to 49.

Donors were healthy HIV-negative adults without recently reported acute infections or vaccinations. CDR3 size: 15 residues. Per the germline V gene, CDR1 is SGHKS and CDR2 is YYEKEE (reference sequence). Deletions cut 5 bases from V and 3 bases from J, with 15 bases between. Profiling relied on immunoSEQ multiplex PCR, and the TCRdb table lists in-frame clones only, not all of them. The sample has over a million clones; 95% to 97% are singletons. Remarks on this clone: Its antigen is not identified.

Regarding the study as a whole: Generally, estimated richness proved larger in naive subsets than it did in memory subsets. In contrast to clonotypes shared by all four donors, non-shared clonotypes had lower generation probabilities.

V is TRBV5-5 and J is TRBJ2-1; D unresolved. What was sequenced was naive CD4+ T cells sorted from blood. Subset given: CD45RA+ positively selected. The TCR comes from a young man in good health. CDR3 protein: CASRFSTLGYNEQFF. CDR3 sequence (DNA): TGTGCCAGCAGGTTCAGTACCCTGGGCTACAATGAGCAGTTCTTC. The variable domain in full, completed from reference TRBV5-5 and TRBJ2-1, reads DAGVTQSPTHLIKTRGQQVTLRCSPISGHKSVSWYQQVLGQGPQFIFQYYEKEERGRGNFPDRFSARQFPNYSSELNVNALLLGDSALYLCASRFSTLGYNEQFFGPGTRLTVL.